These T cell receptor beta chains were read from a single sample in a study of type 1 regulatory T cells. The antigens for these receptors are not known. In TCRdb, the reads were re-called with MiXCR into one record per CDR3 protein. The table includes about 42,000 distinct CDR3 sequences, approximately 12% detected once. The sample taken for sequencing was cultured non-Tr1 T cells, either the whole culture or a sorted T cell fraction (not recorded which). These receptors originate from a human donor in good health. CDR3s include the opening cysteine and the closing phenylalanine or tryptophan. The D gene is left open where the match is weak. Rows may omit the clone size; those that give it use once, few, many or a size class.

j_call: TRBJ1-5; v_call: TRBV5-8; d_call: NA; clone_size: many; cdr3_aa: CASSPGLLSNQPQHF; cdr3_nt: TGTGCCAGCAGCCCGGGTCTCCTTAGCAATCAGCCCCAGCATTTT
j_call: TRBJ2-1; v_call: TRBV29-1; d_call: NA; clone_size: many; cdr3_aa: CSVALVEPYNEQFF; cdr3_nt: TGCAGCGTCGCCTTAGTAGAGCCCTACAATGAGCAGTTCTTC
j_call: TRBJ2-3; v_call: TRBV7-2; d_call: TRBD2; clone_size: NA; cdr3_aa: CASTQSGAGDTQYF; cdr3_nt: TGTGCCAGCACCCAAAGCGGGGCAGGAGATACGCAGTATTTT
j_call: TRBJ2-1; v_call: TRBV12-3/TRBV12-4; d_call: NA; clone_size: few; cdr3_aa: CASSSSPNEQFF; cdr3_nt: TGTGCCAGCAGTTCATCCCCTAATGAGCAGTTCTTC
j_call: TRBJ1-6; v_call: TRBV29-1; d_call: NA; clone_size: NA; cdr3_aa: CSVGADYNSPLHF; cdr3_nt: TGCAGCGTTGGCGCGGATTATAATTCACCCCTCCACTTT
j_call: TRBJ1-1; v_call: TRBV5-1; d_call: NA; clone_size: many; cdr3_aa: CASSPMRLGNTEAFF; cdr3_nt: TGCGCCAGCAGCCCCATGCGGCTGGGGAACACTGAAGCTTTCTTT
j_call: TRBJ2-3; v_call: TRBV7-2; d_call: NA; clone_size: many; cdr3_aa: CASSKGQSTDTQYF; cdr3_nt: TGTGCCAGCAGCAAGGGACAAAGCACAGATACGCAGTATTTT
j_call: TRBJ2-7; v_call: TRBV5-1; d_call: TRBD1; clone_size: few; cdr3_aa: CASSLLGQGNEQYF; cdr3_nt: TGCGCCAGCAGCTTACTGGGACAGGGCAACGAGCAGTACTTC
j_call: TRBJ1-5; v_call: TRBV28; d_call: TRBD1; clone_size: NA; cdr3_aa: CASSSPGQGNQPQHF; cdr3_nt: TGTGCCAGCAGTTCACCGGGACAGGGAAATCAGCCCCAGCATTTT
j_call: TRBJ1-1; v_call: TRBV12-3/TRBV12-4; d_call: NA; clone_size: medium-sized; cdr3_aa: CASRRTFLSEAFF; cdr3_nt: TGTGCCAGCAGACGGACGTTTTTGAGTGAAGCTTTCTTT
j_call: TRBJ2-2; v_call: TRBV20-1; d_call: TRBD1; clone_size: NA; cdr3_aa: CSAYMTGLAGELFF; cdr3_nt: TGCAGTGCTTATATGACAGGGTTGGCCGGGGAGCTGTTTTTT
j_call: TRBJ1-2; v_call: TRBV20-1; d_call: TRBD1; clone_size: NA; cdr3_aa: CSAGTGTNYGYTF; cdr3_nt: TGCAGTGCTGGGACAGGGACTAACTATGGCTACACCTTC
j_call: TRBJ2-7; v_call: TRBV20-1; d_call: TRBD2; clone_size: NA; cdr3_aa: CSARGLAGVNEQYF; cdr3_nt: TGCAGTGCTAGGGGGCTAGCGGGAGTCAACGAGCAGTACTTC
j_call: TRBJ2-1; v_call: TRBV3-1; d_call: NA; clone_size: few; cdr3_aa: CASSQVGSMGEQFF; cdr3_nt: TGTGCCAGCAGCCAAGTCGGGAGTATGGGTGAGCAGTTCTTC
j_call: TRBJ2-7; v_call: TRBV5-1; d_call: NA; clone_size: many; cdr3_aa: CASSWGVEQYF; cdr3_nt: TGCGCCAGCAGCTGGGGGGTCGAGCAGTACTTC
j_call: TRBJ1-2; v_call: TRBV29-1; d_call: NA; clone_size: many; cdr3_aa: CSALVEAYGYTF; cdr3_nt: TGCAGCGCTCTGGTCGAGGCCTATGGCTACACCTTC
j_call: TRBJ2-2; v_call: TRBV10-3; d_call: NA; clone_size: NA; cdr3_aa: CAIRRATAQAGTGELFF; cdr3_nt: TGTGCCATCAGGAGGGCCACGGCCCAAGCAGGCACCGGGGAGCTGTTTTTT
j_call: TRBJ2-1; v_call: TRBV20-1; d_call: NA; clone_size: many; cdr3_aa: CSAIREQFF; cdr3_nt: TGCAGTGCTATTCGTGAGCAGTTCTTC
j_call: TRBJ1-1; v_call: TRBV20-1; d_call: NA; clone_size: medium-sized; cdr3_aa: CSARFLEAFF; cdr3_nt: TGCAGTGCTAGATTTCTAGAAGCTTTCTTT
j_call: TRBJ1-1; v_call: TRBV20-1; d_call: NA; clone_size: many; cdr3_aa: CSASPRGTYAEAFF; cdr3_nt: TGCAGTGCTAGTCCCCGGGGGACATACGCTGAAGCTTTCTTT
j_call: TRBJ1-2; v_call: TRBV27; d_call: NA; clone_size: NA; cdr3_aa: CASSPQPPGEGYGYTF; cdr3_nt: TGTGCCAGCAGTCCTCAACCCCCCGGAGAGGGCTATGGCTACACCTTC
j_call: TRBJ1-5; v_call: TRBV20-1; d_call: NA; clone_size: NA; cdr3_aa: CSAAGGTSNQPQHF; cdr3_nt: TGCAGTGCCGCGGGGGGGACCAGCAATCAGCCCCAGCATTTT
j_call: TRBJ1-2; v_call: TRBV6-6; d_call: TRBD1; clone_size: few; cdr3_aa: CATEGQGNSYTF; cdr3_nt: TGTGCCACCGAAGGACAGGGGAATAGCTACACCTTC
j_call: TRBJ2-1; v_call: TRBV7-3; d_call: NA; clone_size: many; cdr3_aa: CASSLSGSSYNEQFF; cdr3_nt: TGTGCCAGCAGCTTATCTGGGAGCTCCTACAATGAGCAGTTCTTC
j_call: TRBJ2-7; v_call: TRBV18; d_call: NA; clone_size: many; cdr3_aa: CASHQTAKGSYEQYF; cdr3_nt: TGTGCCAGCCACCAGACGGCTAAGGGGTCCTACGAGCAGTACTTC
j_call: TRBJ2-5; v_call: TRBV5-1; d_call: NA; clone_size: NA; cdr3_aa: CASNLGQQETQYF; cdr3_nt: TGCGCCAGCAACTTAGGGCAACAAGAGACCCAGTACTTC
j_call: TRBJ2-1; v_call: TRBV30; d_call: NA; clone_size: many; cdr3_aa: CAWDATTYNEQFF; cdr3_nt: TGTGCCTGGGACGCCACTACCTACAATGAGCAGTTCTTC
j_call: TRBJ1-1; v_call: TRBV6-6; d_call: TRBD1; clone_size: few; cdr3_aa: CASTTTGGRTEAFF; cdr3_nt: TGTGCCAGCACCACCACAGGGGGAAGAACTGAAGCTTTCTTT
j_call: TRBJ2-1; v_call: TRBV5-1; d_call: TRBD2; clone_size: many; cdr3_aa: CASSFLTSGTHNEQFF; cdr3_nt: TGCGCCAGCAGCTTCCTGACTAGCGGGACTCACAATGAGCAGTTCTTC
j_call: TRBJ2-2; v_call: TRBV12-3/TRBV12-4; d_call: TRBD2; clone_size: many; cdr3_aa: CASRGLAGTGELFF; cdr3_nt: TGTGCCAGCCGTGGACTAGCCGGCACCGGGGAGCTGTTTTTT
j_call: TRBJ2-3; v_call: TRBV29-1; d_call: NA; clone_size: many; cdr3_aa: CSVDAGMADTQYF; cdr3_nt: TGCAGCGTTGATGCAGGGATGGCGGATACGCAGTATTTT
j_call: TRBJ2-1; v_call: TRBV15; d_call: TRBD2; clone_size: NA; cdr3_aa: CATTSGTSGRDNEQFF; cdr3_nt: TGTGCCACCACTTCCGGGACTAGCGGGAGGGACAATGAGCAGTTCTTC
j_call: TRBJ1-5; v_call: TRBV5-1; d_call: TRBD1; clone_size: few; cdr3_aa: CASSLVAGGDQPQHF; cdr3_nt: TGCGCCAGCAGCTTGGTGGCAGGGGGGGACCAGCCCCAGCATTTT
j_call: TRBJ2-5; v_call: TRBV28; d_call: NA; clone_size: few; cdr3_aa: CASSLPGTSRETQYF; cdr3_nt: TGTGCCAGCAGTTTGCCAGGGACATCTAGGGAGACCCAGTACTTC
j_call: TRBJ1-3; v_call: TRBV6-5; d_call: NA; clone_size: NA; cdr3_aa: CASSYSQGQPNTIYF; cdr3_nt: TGTGCCAGCAGTTACTCTCAGGGCCAGCCGAACACCATATATTTT
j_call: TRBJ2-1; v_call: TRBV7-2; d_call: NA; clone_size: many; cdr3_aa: CASSLNTYNEQFF; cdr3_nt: TGTGCCAGCAGCTTAAACACCTACAATGAGCAGTTCTTC
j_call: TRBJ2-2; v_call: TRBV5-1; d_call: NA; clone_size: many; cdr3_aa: CASSDDIGAGELFF; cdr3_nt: TGCGCCAGCAGCGATGACATTGGTGCCGGGGAGCTGTTTTTT
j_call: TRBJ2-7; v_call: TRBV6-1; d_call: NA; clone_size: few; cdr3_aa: CASSAGAYEQYF; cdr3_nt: TGTGCCAGCAGTGCCGGAGCCTACGAGCAGTACTTC
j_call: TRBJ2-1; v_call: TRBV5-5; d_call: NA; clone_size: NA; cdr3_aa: CASSPWDIPNEQFF; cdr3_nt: TGTGCCAGCAGCCCGTGGGACATTCCCAATGAGCAGTTCTTC
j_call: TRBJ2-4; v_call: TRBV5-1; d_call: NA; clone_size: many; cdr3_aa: CASSSASEKNIQYF; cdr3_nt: TGCGCCAGCAGCTCGGCTAGCGAGAAAAACATTCAGTACTTC
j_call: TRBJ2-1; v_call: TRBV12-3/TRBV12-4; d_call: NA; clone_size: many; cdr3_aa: CASSPQDWDNEQFF; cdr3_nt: TGTGCCAGCAGTCCTCAGGACTGGGACAATGAGCAGTTCTTC
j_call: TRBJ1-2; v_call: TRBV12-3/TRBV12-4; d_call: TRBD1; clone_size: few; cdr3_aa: CASSRDRGPGYGYTF; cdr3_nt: TGTGCCAGCAGTCGGGACAGGGGGCCGGGCTATGGCTACACCTTC
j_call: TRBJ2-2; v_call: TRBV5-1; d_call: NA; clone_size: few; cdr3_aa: CASSLSGELFF; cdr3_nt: TGCGCCAGCAGCTTGTCCGGGGAGCTGTTTTTT
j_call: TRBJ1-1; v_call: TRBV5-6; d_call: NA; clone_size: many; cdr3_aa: CASSPGRVNTEAFF; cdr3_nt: TGTGCCAGCAGTCCGGGACGCGTTAACACTGAAGCTTTCTTT
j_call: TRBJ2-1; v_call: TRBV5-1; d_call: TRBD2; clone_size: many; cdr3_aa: CASSALGLAGTTSYNEQFF; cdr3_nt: TGCGCCAGCAGTGCCCTGGGACTAGCGGGCACGACTTCCTACAATGAGCAGTTCTTC
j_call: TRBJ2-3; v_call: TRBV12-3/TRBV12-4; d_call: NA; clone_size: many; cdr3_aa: CASRVSGGDGTQYF; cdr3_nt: TGTGCCAGCAGGGTCTCGGGCGGAGATGGTACGCAGTATTTT
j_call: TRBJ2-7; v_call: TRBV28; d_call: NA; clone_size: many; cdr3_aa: CACQGTWSYEQYF; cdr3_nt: TGTGCCTGCCAGGGTACGTGGTCCTACGAGCAGTACTTC
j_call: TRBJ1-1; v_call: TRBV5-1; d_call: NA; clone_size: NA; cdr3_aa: CASSKGVNTEAFF; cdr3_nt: TGCGCCAGCAGTAAAGGGGTAAACACTGAAGCTTTCTTT